This TCR beta chain was sequenced for a study of response to subunit inactivated influenza vaccine. There are many counts of this clonotype. This CDR3 has 15 amino acids. CDR1 is GTSNPN, CDR2 SVGIG, per germline (reference sequence). V dropped 0 bases and J dropped 5 bases, with 13 bases sitting between them. From the RT-PCR reads, TCRdb called clonotypes with MiXCR, one entry per CDR3 protein. In the table there are more than 400,000 distinct CDR3 sequences, roughly 11% of which are singletons. V usage is TRBV30 and J usage is TRBJ2-2; perhaps TRBD1 as D (6 bases). This clonotype originated in a man in his fifties who received an inactivated influenza vaccine. Sample: PBMCs from blood, taken 45 days after vaccination. The CDR3 DNA follows: TGTGCCTGGAGTGTAATGGGGGACATTACCGGGGAGCTGTTTTTT. Translated: CAWSVMGDITGELFF.